Listed below are T cell receptor beta chains from one sample, sequenced in a study of blood T cell repertoires in COVID-19. Sequenced by immunoSEQ multiplex PCR; TCRdb stores in-frame clones only, minus some. The sample lists about 330,000 clones, approximately 92% occurring once. Sequencing input: PBMCs or T cells enriched from blood (not recorded which). The receptors stem from a woman between 25 and 40 years old who had recovered from COVID-19. CDR3s include the opening cysteine and the closing phenylalanine or tryptophan. D genes are given only for firm matches. Clone size is given for some rows only: seen once, a few or many times, or a class if the clone is expanded.

V,size,J,D,CDR3,DNA
TRBV5-1,-,TRBJ2-3,-,CASSLEVAPTDTQYF,TGCGCCAGCAGCTTGGAAGTAGCTCCCACAGATACGCAGTATTTT
TRBV28,-,TRBJ2-5,TRBD2,CASSSPFVGGGTQETQYF,TGTGCCAGCAGTTCTCCTTTTGTGGGCGGGGGGACTCAAGAGACCCAGTACTTC
TRBV7-3,-,TRBJ2-1,-,CASSLKFERGYNEQFF,TGTGCCAGCAGCTTAAAATTTGAACGAGGCTACAATGAGCAGTTCTTC
TRBV29-1,-,TRBJ1-4,TRBD1,CSVGDRGGEKLFF,TGCAGCGTTGGGGACAGGGGAGGAGAAAAACTGTTTTTT
TRBV7-9,-,TRBJ2-2,TRBD2,CASSPIAGPNTGELFF,TGTGCCAGCAGCCCAATAGCGGGACCGAACACCGGGGAGCTGTTTTTT
TRBV7-8,-,TRBJ1-5,-,CASSLTPAGNQPQHF,TGTGCCAGCAGCTTAACCCCAGCGGGCAATCAGCCCCAGCATTTT
TRBV27,-,TRBJ1-1,-,CASSSQGMNTEAFF,TGTGCCAGCAGTTCTCAGGGGATGAACACTGAAGCTTTCTTT
TRBV7-9,-,TRBJ1-5,TRBD1,CASTGQGDQPQHF,TGTGCCAGCACCGGACAGGGTGATCAGCCCCAGCATTTT
TRBV28,-,TRBJ1-2,TRBD1,CASSPPRTGEGYTF,TGTGCCAGCAGTCCCCCCAGGACAGGGGAGGGCTACACCTTC
TRBV18,-,TRBJ1-2,-,CASSPPTGDGYTF,TGTGCCAGCTCACCACCGACGGGAGATGGCTACACCTTC
TRBV7-2,-,TRBJ2-2,TRBD1,CASRRDRANTGELFF,TGTGCCAGCAGGAGGGACAGGGCGAACACCGGGGAGCTGTTTTTT
TRBV4-1,-,TRBJ2-1,-,CASSQDGGRSYNEQFF,TGCGCCAGCAGCCAAGACGGAGGACGCTCCTACAATGAGCAGTTCTTC
TRBV9,-,TRBJ2-5,-,CASDRRDRTYQETQYF,TGTGCCAGCGACAGAAGAGACCGGACGTATCAAGAGACCCAGTACTTC
TRBV3-1/TRBV3-2,-,TRBJ1-1,-,CASSQVSERQPNTEAFF,TGTGCCAGCAGCCAAGTTTCCGAGAGGCAACCTAACACTGAAGCTTTCTTT
TRBV28,-,TRBJ1-1,-,CASTEVNTEAFF,TGTGCCAGTACCGAGGTGAACACTGAAGCTTTCTTT
TRBV7-9,few,TRBJ2-1,TRBD2,CASSGRDYSYNEQFF,TGTGCCAGCAGCGGCCGGGACTACTCCTACAATGAGCAGTTCTTC
TRBV28,-,TRBJ2-7,-,CASSQGHEQYF,TGTGCCAGCTCACAGGGCCACGAGCAGTACTTC
TRBV9,-,TRBJ1-3,-,CASSVNPLPGNTIYF,TGTGCCAGCAGCGTGAACCCCCTCCCGGGGAACACCATATATTTT
TRBV5-4,-,TRBJ2-2,TRBD1,CASSLSTGVSGELFF,TGTGCCAGCAGCTTGTCTACAGGGGTTAGCGGGGAGCTGTTTTTT
TRBV21-1,-,TRBJ2-7,-,CASSKSLTLNEQYF,TGTGCCAGCAGCAAATCCCTTACTTTGAACGAGCAGTACTTC
TRBV6-2/TRBV6-3,-,TRBJ2-1,TRBD2,CASSPGASGGSYNEQFF,TGTGCCAGCAGTCCGGGTGCTAGCGGGGGGTCCTACAATGAGCAGTTCTTC
TRBV7-8,-,TRBJ2-4,-,CASSLGPPGVDIQYF,TGTGCCAGCAGCTTAGGGCCCCCGGGTGTGGACATTCAGTACTTC
TRBV6-5,once,TRBJ1-2,-,CASSYSEGTPRGYTF,TGTGCCAGCAGTTACTCCGAGGGAACGCCTCGGGGCTACACCTTC
TRBV6-2/TRBV6-3,once,TRBJ2-4,TRBD2,CASSWEGGRTTLAKNIQYF,TGTGCCAGCAGTTGGGAGGGCGGGCGGACGACCCTAGCCAAAAACATTCAGTACTTC
TRBV18,-,TRBJ2-7,TRBD2,CASSTTYLPSGIYEQYF,TGTGCCAGCTCAACCACGTATCTCCCTAGCGGGATCTACGAGCAGTACTTC
TRBV28,once,TRBJ2-6,TRBD1,CASTSMRAGTGISGANVLTF,TGTGCCAGCACTTCTATGAGGGCCGGGACAGGGATATCTGGGGCCAACGTCCTGACTTTC
TRBV10-3,-,TRBJ2-3,-,CAISATDTQYF,TGTGCCATCAGTGCAACAGATACGCAGTATTTT
TRBV18,-,TRBJ2-3,-,CASSPPEHTDTQYF,TGTGCCAGCTCACCCCCGGAGCACACAGATACGCAGTATTTT
TRBV7-9,-,TRBJ2-3,-,CASSPGVAADTQYF,TGTGCCAGCAGCCCCGGTGTAGCGGCAGATACGCAGTATTTT
TRBV5-1,-,TRBJ1-2,-,CASSYSGPDYGYTF,TGCGCCAGCAGCTACAGCGGTCCCGACTATGGCTACACCTTC
TRBV6-5,few,TRBJ1-6,-,CASRYREGENSPLHF,TGTGCCAGCAGGTACAGGGAGGGGGAAAATTCACCCCTCCACTTT
TRBV28,-,TRBJ1-5,-,CASSSSPGVSNQPQHF,TGTGCCAGCAGTTCCTCCCCGGGAGTGAGCAATCAGCCCCAGCATTTT
TRBV28,-,TRBJ2-1,TRBD2,CASIAGTSYNEQFF,TGTGCCAGCATAGCGGGAACCTCCTACAATGAGCAGTTCTTC
TRBV19,-,TRBJ1-6,-,CASRQQGYNSPLHF,TGTGCCAGTAGGCAACAGGGTTATAATTCACCCCTCCACTTT
TRBV27,-,TRBJ2-7,TRBD2,CASRETLAGAYEQYF,TGTGCCAGCAGGGAGACTCTAGCGGGGGCCTACGAGCAGTACTTC
TRBV7-2,-,TRBJ1-2,-,CASRQSQSYGYTF,TGTGCCAGCAGACAGAGCCAGAGCTATGGCTACACCTTC
TRBV3-1/TRBV3-2,-,TRBJ2-5,-,CASSGSGIGTQYF,TGTGCCAGCTCGGGGTCGGGGATCGGGACCCAGTACTTC
TRBV12-5,-,TRBJ2-1,TRBD2,CASGAPSGGLTSEQFF,TGTGCTAGTGGTGCCCCGTCGGGGGGGCTTACCTCTGAGCAGTTCTTC
TRBV7-6,-,TRBJ1-5,-,CASSLLMGANQPQHF,TGTGCCAGCAGCTTACTCATGGGGGCCAATCAGCCCCAGCATTTT